A selection of T cell receptor beta chains follows, all from one sample in a study of T cell responses to AZD1222 COVID-19 vaccine. Produced via immunoSEQ multiplex PCR; TCRdb's table is partial and in-frame only. Among over 65,000 clones listed, more than 75% were seen once. The specimen was peripheral blood, collected on day 0 of AZD1222 vaccination. The receptors derive from an adult in good health. The CDR3 runs from the conserved cysteine through the conserved F or W. A D gene is named only where the DNA matches it firmly. A clone size is listed for some rows: how often the clone was seen (once, few, many), or a class if it is expanded.

V gene,J gene,clone size,D gene,CDR3 length,CDR3 DNA,CDR3 protein
TRBV11-2,TRBJ2-1,.,TRBD2,15,TGTGCCAGCAGGAAGGGACTAGCGGGAAATAATGAGCAGTTCTTC,CASRKGLAGNNEQFF
TRBV19,TRBJ1-2,.,.,16,TGTGCCAGTAGTAAGGCAAAAGGAATCGTCTTGTATGGCTACACCTTC,CASSKAKGIVLYGYTF
TRBV19,TRBJ2-7,.,TRBD1,12,TGTGCCAGTAGCGGGGACAGCCACGAGCAGTACTTC,CASSGDSHEQYF
TRBV7-7,TRBJ2-3,.,TRBD2,13,TGTGCCAGCAGCTTTGGGACTAGGGATACGCAGTATTTT,CASSFGTRDTQYF
TRBV12-3/TRBV12-4,TRBJ2-1,.,.,13,TGTGCCAGCAGTTTTTTGGGGAGGAATGAGCAGTTCTTC,CASSFLGRNEQFF
TRBV4-1,TRBJ2-7,.,.,15,TGCGCCAGCAGCCAAACCGGGACGGACTCCTACGAGCAGTACTTC,CASSQTGTDSYEQYF
TRBV25-1,TRBJ1-1,.,.,13,TGTGCCAGCAGCGTGGGATTAAACACTGAAGCTTTCTTT,CASSVGLNTEAFF
TRBV3-1/TRBV3-2,TRBJ1-3,.,TRBD1,14,TGTGCCAGCAGCCACTTGACAGGGGAAAACACCATATATTTT,CASSHLTGENTIYF
TRBV4-2,TRBJ2-5,.,.,15,TGTGCCAGCAGCCAGACCTTTACAGGGTGGGAGACCCAGTACTTC,CASSQTFTGWETQYF
TRBV18,TRBJ2-1,.,.,15,TGTGCCAGCTCACCACCGGGCCGTCTAGGCAATGAGCAGTTCTTC,CASSPPGRLGNEQFF
TRBV19,TRBJ2-7,.,TRBD2,15,TGTGCCAGTAGTCCGCGGACTAGGAGCACCTACGAGCAGTACTTC,CASSPRTRSTYEQYF
TRBV15,TRBJ2-3,few,.,15,TGTGCCACCAGCCGCACCAGGTCGGACTCAGATACGCAGTATTTT,CATSRTRSDSDTQYF
TRBV7-2,TRBJ2-3,.,.,14,TGTGCCAGCAGCTCCTATATGTCCGCAGATACGCAGTATTTT,CASSSYMSADTQYF
TRBV24-1,TRBJ2-7,.,.,14,TGTGCCGTCGCCGGGGAAGGAGGGGGCTACGAGCAGTACTTC,CAVAGEGGGYEQYF
TRBV29-1,TRBJ2-1,.,.,13,TGCAGCGTTGAGAGTGCCTCCTACAATGAGCAGTTCTTC,CSVESASYNEQFF
TRBV19,TRBJ2-7,.,.,13,TGTGCCAGTAGTATAAAAGGGGACTACGAGCAGTACTTC,CASSIKGDYEQYF
TRBV10-2,TRBJ1-4,.,.,13,TGCGCCAGCAGTGTAGGGGGGTACGAAAAACTGTTTTTT,CASSVGGYEKLFF
TRBV7-2,TRBJ1-1,.,.,15,TGTGCCAGCAGCTTATATGGGTCTGGGAACACTGAAGCTTTCTTT,CASSLYGSGNTEAFF
TRBV30,TRBJ1-1,.,.,14,TGTGCCTGGAGTAGGGGACACGCGGACACTGAAGCTTTCTTT,CAWSRGHADTEAFF
TRBV10-3,TRBJ1-5,.,TRBD1,15,TGTGCCATCAGTGAGTCAGGACAGGGAGGTCAGCCCCAGCATTTT,CAISESGQGGQPQHF